These T cell receptor beta chains were read from a single sample in a study of cytomegalovirus exposure and HLA in healthy donors. TCRdb's table, derived via immunoSEQ multiplex PCR, lists solely in-frame clones and lacks some. The sample contains some 57,000 clones, roughly 75% of which appear only once. Source material: PBMCs. These receptors all come from a woman aged 30 to 39 in good health and CMV-seronegative. The CDR3 runs from the conserved cysteine through the conserved F or W. D genes are given only for firm matches. Only part of the rows carry a size: once, few, many, or a class if the clone is expanded.

TRBV4-3	NA	NA	TRBJ1-1	CASSQVSPAKGSSGAFF	TGCGCCAGCAGCCAAGTAAGCCCCGCGAAGGGGTCGAGCGGGGCTTTCTTT
TRBV7-9	NA	NA	TRBJ2-1	CASSPGTSSSYNEQFF	TGTGCCAGCAGCCCAGGGACTTCGAGCTCCTACAATGAGCAGTTCTTC
TRBV14	NA	TRBD1	TRBJ1-2	CASSQLTGADGYTF	TGTGCCAGCAGCCAATTAACAGGGGCGGATGGCTACACCTTC
TRBV2	NA	TRBD2	TRBJ2-7	CASSELAGGLETYEQYF	TGTGCCAGCAGTGAGCTAGCGGGAGGTCTTGAAACCTACGAGCAGTACTTC
TRBV9	NA	NA	TRBJ2-2	CASSVERVQGYTGELFF	TGTGCCAGCAGCGTAGAGAGGGTCCAGGGGTACACCGGGGAGCTGTTTTTT
TRBV11-3	NA	NA	TRBJ2-5	CASSRGGGLETQYF	TGTGCCAGCAGCCGTGGGGGAGGCCTTGAGACCCAGTACTTC
TRBV5-1	NA	TRBD2	TRBJ2-5	CASSLVAGETQYF	TGCGCCAGCAGCTTGGTAGCGGGAGAGACCCAGTACTTC
TRBV2	once	NA	TRBJ2-2	CASSEDSGWTGELFF	TGTGCCAGCAGTGAGGACAGTGGTTGGACCGGGGAGCTGTTTTTT
TRBV28	NA	NA	TRBJ1-4	CASLTGGLNEKLFF	TGTGCCAGCCTTACGGGGGGACTCAATGAAAAACTGTTTTTT
TRBV6-1	NA	NA	TRBJ1-2	CASSTPGVYGYTF	TGTGCCAGCAGTACACCGGGGGTTTATGGCTACACCTTC
TRBV30	NA	NA	TRBJ1-3	CAWSWEYTIYF	TGTGCCTGGAGCTGGGAGTACACCATATATTTT
TRBV29-1	NA	TRBD1	TRBJ1-2	CSVGGFGTGGLGYGYTF	TGCAGCGTTGGGGGGTTTGGGACAGGGGGCTTGGGCTATGGCTACACCTTC
TRBV19	NA	NA	TRBJ2-3	CASSIVAIGSDTQYF	TGTGCCAGTAGTATAGTAGCGATTGGCTCAGATACGCAGTATTTT
TRBV27	once	TRBD2	TRBJ2-3	CASMREISDTQYF	TGTGCCAGCATGCGGGAGATATCAGATACGCAGTATTTT
TRBV6-1	NA	NA	TRBJ2-7	CASSEAGGSYEQYF	TGTGCCAGCAGTGAAGCGGGAGGCTCCTACGAGCAGTACTTC
TRBV27	NA	TRBD1	TRBJ1-2	CASSLGGLEGAAYGYTF	TGTGCCAGCAGTTTAGGCGGATTGGAGGGGGCGGCCTATGGCTACACCTTC
TRBV7-2	NA	NA	TRBJ2-3	CASSLDSDTQYF	TGTGCCAGCAGCTTAGACAGCGATACGCAGTATTTT
TRBV5-1	NA	TRBD2	TRBJ2-5	CASSHREGRGRIETQYF	TGCGCCAGCAGCCACCGGGAGGGCCGTGGCAGGATAGAGACCCAGTACTTC
TRBV7-9	NA	TRBD2	TRBJ2-3	CASSLDASGPFTDTQYF	TGTGCCAGCAGCTTAGATGCTAGCGGGCCGTTCACAGATACGCAGTATTTT
TRBV7-2	NA	NA	TRBJ2-3	CASSSPSTDTQYF	TGTGCCAGCAGCTCCCCGAGCACAGATACGCAGTATTTT
TRBV6-1	NA	TRBD1	TRBJ2-7	CASNSDRGRLDEQYF	TGTGCCAGCAACTCGGACAGGGGGCGCCTGGACGAGCAGTACTTC
TRBV11-3	NA	TRBD2	TRBJ2-3	CASSSGRALDTQYF	TGTGCCAGCAGCTCCGGGAGGGCCTTAGATACGCAGTATTTT
TRBV19	NA	NA	TRBJ1-2	CASSLGDGYTF	TGTGCCAGTAGTCTGGGAGATGGCTACACCTTC
TRBV7-6	NA	TRBD1	TRBJ2-2	CASSKGQDNTGELFF	TGTGCCAGCAGCAAAGGACAGGATAACACCGGGGAGCTGTTTTTT
TRBV19	NA	NA	TRBJ1-5	CASSIGGPSRDGNQPQHF	TGTGCCAGTAGTATAGGAGGACCCTCCAGGGATGGCAATCAGCCCCAGCATTTT
TRBV10-3	few	NA	TRBJ1-2	CAISESGARVGYTF	TGTGCCATCAGTGAGTCGGGGGCCCGGGTTGGCTACACCTTC